Each of the 19 T cell receptor beta chains below was sequenced from the same sample in a study of T cell responses to AZD1222 COVID-19 vaccine. Profiling relied on immunoSEQ multiplex PCR, and the TCRdb table lists in-frame clones only, not all of them. In the table there are some 120,000 clones, roughly 90% of which are singletons. Sequences were derived from peripheral blood, sampled on day 0 of AZD1222 vaccination. Source of these receptors: an adult in good health.

This sequence joins TRBV11-2 and TRBJ2-2; 7 nucleotides line up with TRBD1. Germline V CDR1 and CDR2: SGHAT, FQNNGV. The CDR3 sequence is 16 residues long. The trim removed 3 bases at V and 1 base at J, leaving 5 bases unmatched. The CDR3 region has the DNA TGTGCCAGCAGCTTGGGACAGCAGCTGAACACCGGGGAGCTGTTTTTT. It specifies CASSLGQQLNTGELFF. Full variable domain (missing parts from reference TRBV11-2 and TRBJ2-2): EAGVAQSPRYKIIEKRQSVAFWCNPISGHATLYWYQQILGQGPKLLIQFQNNGVVDDSQLPKDRFSAERLKGVDSTLKIQPAKLEDSAVYLCASSLGQQLNTGELFFGEGSRLTVL.

The chain is built from TRBV15 and TRBJ1-1; D uncertain. Germline assignment: CDR1 LNHNV and CDR2 YYDKDF (reference sequence). CDR3 length: 12 residues. Trimming shortened V by 5 bases and J by 1 base, and 5 bases separated the two germline ends. CDR3 DNA: TGTGCCACCAGCGCCGGGAACACTGAAGCTTTCTTT. Translated: CATSAGNTEAFF.

This clone was counted a single time. The J gene is TRBJ1-5, the V gene TRBV7-8, with D possibly TRBD1 on 6 matching bases. The germline gives CDR1 SGHVS, CDR2 FQNEAQ. This CDR3 is built from 13 residues. V gave up 8 bases and J gave up 7 bases, with 15 bases separating them. The CDR3 region has the DNA TGTGCCAGCGCCTCCGGACAGACCCAGCCCCAGCATTTT. Translation: CASASGQTQPQHF.

J is TRBJ2-3 and V is TRBV4-1, with 10 nucleotides matching TRBD2. The germline CDR1 and CDR2 sequences are MGHRA and YSYEKL. Trimming removed 1 base from V and 3 bases from J; junction bases left unmatched: 4. The CDR3 is made up of 16 amino acids. The CDR3 DNA reads as TGCGCCAGCAGCCAAGGTTTAGCGGGGGGTACAGATACGCAGTATTTT. Residues: CASSQGLAGGTDTQYF.

The chain carries TRBV11-2 and TRBJ2-7; D is unresolved. Germline CDR1 SGHAT, CDR2 FQNNGV. Trimming cost V 0 bases and J 0 bases, with 6 bases left between them. The length of the CDR3 is 14 residues. DNA of the CDR3: TGTGCCAGCAGCTTAGAGGCAGTCTCCTACGAGCAGTACTTC. This translates into CASSLEAVSYEQYF.

The chain combines TRBV9 with TRBJ2-3; TRBD1 matches 7 bases. CDR1 and CDR2 from the germline V gene are SGDLS and YYNGEE. The CDR3 covers 13 residues. The ends lost 9 bases at V and 2 bases at J; junction bases unmatched: 6. Here the CDR3 DNA reads TGTGCCAACTTGACAGGGTACACAGATACGCAGTATTTT. Amino acids: CANLTGYTDTQYF.

This sequence joins TRBV7-8 and TRBJ1-3; the D is unclear. CDR3 length: 15 residues. Trimming shortened V by 5 bases and J by 0 bases, and 11 bases separated the two germline ends. Per germline, CDR1 SGHVS and CDR2 FQNEAQ. The CDR3 sequence: CASSLDLPSGNTIYF. CDR3 coding DNA: TGTGCCAGCAGCCTAGACCTCCCCTCTGGAAACACCATATATTTT.

This chain uses TRBV5-4 with TRBJ2-6; D not resolved. Trimming removed 4 bases from V and 1 base from J, with 9 bases in between. This CDR3 has 15 amino acids. In germline, CDR1 is SGHNT, CDR2 YYREEE (reference sequence). CDR3 protein: CASSTPSSGANVLTF. The CDR3 nucleotides read TGTGCCAGCAGCACTCCCTCTTCTGGGGCCAACGTCCTGACTTTC.

The chain carries TRBV28 and TRBJ1-1, with 9 nucleotides matching TRBD1. Trimming took 3 bases from V and 4 from J; bases not matched to a gene: 15. Per the germline V gene, CDR1 is MDHEN and CDR2 is SYDVKM. This CDR3 region has 18 residues. CDR3 region: CASSLFARQGGLSTEAFF. The CDR3, as DNA: TGTGCCAGCAGTTTGTTCGCTAGACAGGGGGGTTTGAGCACTGAAGCTTTCTTT.

V usage is TRBV28 and J usage is TRBJ1-1; D possibly corresponds to TRBD1 (5 bases). V lost 2 bases to trimming and J lost 5 bases, with 15 bases between them. The V gene's germline CDR1 is MDHEN and CDR2 SYDVKM. The CDR3 loop spans 15 amino acids. The CDR3 loop is CASSLLTLRGTEAFF. The CDR3 coding sequence is TGTGCCAGCAGTTTACTAACCTTAAGGGGAACTGAAGCTTTCTTT. Full variable domain (rest looked up from reference TRBV28 and TRBJ1-1): DVKVTQSSRYLVKRTGEKVFLECVQDMDHENMFWYRQDPGLGLRLIYFSYDVKMKEKGDIPEGYSVSREKKERFSLILESASTNQTSMYLCASSLLTLRGTEAFFGQGTRLTVV.

This chain links TRBV9 with TRBJ2-1; D is perhaps TRBD1 (6 bases). The V gene's germline CDR1 is SGDLS and CDR2 YYNGEE. V shed 4 bases and J shed 4 bases, with 21 bases lying between them. The CDR3 runs 17 residues. CDR3 residues: CASSPRTEGSVYNEQFF. The CDR3 DNA sequence: TGTGCCAGCAGCCCCCGGACAGAGGGGTCGGTATACAATGAGCAGTTCTTC.

The chain recombines TRBV18 with TRBJ2-7; 10 nucleotides align to TRBD1. Germline V gene data show CDR1 as KGHSH and CDR2 as LQKENI. The CDR3 runs 15 residues. The junction had 5 bases not matched to a gene; V was cut back by 0 bases and J by 6 bases. The CDR3 protein is CASSPPDGTGVEQYF. The CDR3 region has the DNA TGTGCCAGCTCACCACCAGATGGGACAGGGGTCGAGCAGTACTTC.

This rearrangement joins TRBV28 to TRBJ2-2; no firm D call. Germline V gene lookup returns CDR1 MDHEN and CDR2 SYDVKM. Trimming removed 8 bases from V and 0 bases from J, with 13 bases in between. The CDR3 runs to 15 residues. CDR3 in amino acids: CASSKTVPNTGELFF. In DNA, the CDR3 is TGTGCCAGCTCAAAAACGGTCCCGAACACCGGGGAGCTGTTTTTT.

The CDR3 region has the DNA TGCGCCAGCAGTCCCGGGACATTGAACTACGAGCAGTACTTC. Its translation is CASSPGTLNYEQYF. The chain combines TRBV10-2 with TRBJ2-7, with TRBD1 as a possible D gene (6 bases). The CDR3 loop spans 14 amino acids. V was cut by 5 bases and J by 3 bases, with 14 bases left in between. Germline CDR1 is WSHSY and CDR2 is SAAADI.

This sequence joins TRBV7-2 and TRBJ1-1; possible D gene TRBD1, 5 bases. The CDR3 sequence is 14 residues long. V gave up 6 bases and J gave up 3 bases, with 14 bases separating them. Looked up from germline, CDR1 is SGHTA and CDR2 is FQGNSA. The CDR3 reads CASRAGSWDTEAFF. For the CDR3, the DNA is TGTGCCAGCAGGGCAGGGTCATGGGACACTGAAGCTTTCTTT.

The CDR3 nucleotides read TGCGCCAGCAGCCAAACCGGGACAGGACTCTATAATTCACCCCTCCACTTT. Its protein is CASSQTGTGLYNSPLHF. This chain connects TRBV4-1 to TRBJ1-6; TRBD1 agrees at 8 bases. The CDR3 length is 17 residues. J lost 3 bases, V lost 2 bases, and 6 bases had no gene match. Germline V gene sequence: CDR1 MGHRA, CDR2 YSYEKL.

The genes are TRBV5-1 and TRBJ2-2; maybe TRBD1 (5 bases). Deletions cut 0 bases from V and 3 bases from J, with 6 bases between. Looked up from germline, CDR1 is SGHRS and CDR2 is YFSETQ. The CDR3 runs to 14 residues. The CDR3 is CASSLGQYTGELFF. DNA of the CDR3: TGCGCCAGCAGCTTGGGACAGTACACCGGGGAGCTGTTTTTT.

The chain is built from TRBV6-1 and TRBJ2-1, with 9 bases identical to TRBD1. The length of the CDR3 is 17 residues. CDR1 is MNHNS, CDR2 SASEGT, per germline. V lost 2 bases and J lost 9; bases outside the gene matches: 14. The CDR3 sequence: CASSEYGTGSTVREQFF. CDR3 DNA: TGTGCCAGCAGTGAATACGGGACAGGGTCCACCGTACGTGAGCAGTTCTTC.

The V gene is TRBV19, the J gene TRBJ1-6; D is unresolved. With 7 bases removed from V and 5 bases from J, the gap between germline ends came to 9 bases. The CDR3 runs 13 residues. Germline lookup yields CDR1 LNHDA and CDR2 SQIVND (reference sequence). The chain's CDR3 is CASIERHNSPLHF. CDR3 DNA sequence: TGTGCCAGTATTGAGCGGCATAATTCACCCCTCCACTTT.